This TCR beta chain was sequenced in a study of blood T cell repertoires in COVID-19. Here immunoSEQ multiplex PCR was the method, and the copy in TCRdb shows in-frame clones only, minus some. The repertoire holds hundreds of thousands of clones, with 89% as singletons. Germline assignment: CDR1 PRHDT and CDR2 FYEKMQ (reference sequence). The length of the CDR3 is 12 residues. Trimming removed 5 bases from V and 1 base from J, with 5 bases in between. The sequence came from a woman younger than 45 with COVID-19, enrolled during active disease. The rearrangement links TRBV13 to TRBJ1-1; D not resolved. The material sequenced was peripheral blood. Written as DNA, the CDR3 is TGTGCCAGCAGCCGACAGAACACTGAAGCTTTCTTT. This encodes CASSRQNTEAFF. Together with reference TRBV13 and TRBJ1-1, the CDR3 gives the full variable domain: AAGVIQSPRHLIKEKRETATLKCYPIPRHDTVYWYQQGPGQDPQFLISFYEKMQSDKGSIPDRFSAQQFSDYHSELNMSSLELGDSALYFCASSRQNTEAFFGQGTRLTVV.